A selection of T cell receptor beta chains follows, all from one sample in a study of cytomegalovirus exposure and HLA in healthy donors. Using immunoSEQ multiplex PCR, the repertoire was profiled, and TCRdb retains in-frame clones only, with some absent. The repertoire has fewer than 200,000 clones, 68% of them found once; the top ten carry 2.8%. Input material: PBMCs. These receptors were collected from a middle-aged woman in good health and CMV-seropositive. Each CDR3 is given with its conserved first and last residue. D genes are given only for firm matches. A clone size is listed for some rows: how often the clone was seen (once, few, many), or a class if it is expanded.

>TRBJ1-1|TRBD1|few|TRBV28
TGTGCCAGCAAGTCAGGACAGGGGATTCCGGTTTTGAGCACTGAAGCTTTCTTT
CASKSGQGIPVLSTEAFF
>TRBJ1-1|.|.|TRBV7-9
TGTGCCAGCAGCTTAGGTGTTTGGGGTGCGGGGGCTGAAGCTTTCTTT
CASSLGVWGAGAEAFF
>TRBJ1-5|.|few|TRBV10-2
TGCGCCAGCAGTGAGCAGGGGAACCAGCCCCAGCATTTT
CASSEQGNQPQHF
>TRBJ2-5|TRBD2|.|TRBV5-1
TGCGCCAGCAGCTTTACAGCGGGAGGGCCGGGAGAGACCCAGTACTTC
CASSFTAGGPGETQYF
>TRBJ2-7|TRBD2|.|TRBV10-3
TGTGCCATCAGTGAGTTCAGCGGGGGGCTCTCCTACGAGCAGTACTTC
CAISEFSGGLSYEQYF
>TRBJ2-7|.|.|TRBV4-2
TGTGCCAGCAGCCCCCTAGGAGGGTACCACGAGCAGTACTTC
CASSPLGGYHEQYF
>TRBJ1-5|TRBD1|.|TRBV2
TGTGCCAGCAGACCTGACAGGGCTGGCAATCAGCCCCAGCATTTT
CASRPDRAGNQPQHF
>TRBJ2-3|TRBD2|.|TRBV28
TGTGCCAGCAGGACTAGCGGGAGGGCGGCAGATACGCAGTATTTT
CASRTSGRAADTQYF
>TRBJ1-6|.|.|TRBV4-3
TGCGCCAGCAGCCAAGCGGAGGGGAATTCACCCCTCCACTTT
CASSQAEGNSPLHF
>TRBJ1-2|TRBD1|once|TRBV7-9
TGTGCCAGCAGCCAGGGGGTAGGATTCGATGGCTACACCTTC
CASSQGVGFDGYTF
>TRBJ2-1|.|.|TRBV27
TGTGCCAGCAGTTCCGCAGGCGTGCCCAATGAGCAGTTCTTC
CASSSAGVPNEQFF
>TRBJ1-2|TRBD1|.|TRBV2
TGTGCCAGCAGAGGGACCTCAGGGACAGGGGATGGCTACACCTTC
CASRGTSGTGDGYTF
>TRBJ1-6|TRBD1|few|TRBV7-9
TGTGCCAGCAGCTTACCGTCCCAGGGGGGTTCACCCCTCCACTTT
CASSLPSQGGSPLHF
>TRBJ1-1|.|.|TRBV6-1
TGTGCCAGCAGCCGAACTGAGAACACTGAAGCTTTCTTT
CASSRTENTEAFF
>TRBJ1-1|.|few|TRBV19
TGTGCCAGTACCTTTCAGGGAGGGACTGAAGCTTTCTTT
CASTFQGGTEAFF
>TRBJ2-2|TRBD1|.|TRBV2
TGTGCCAGCAGTCGACAGGGGGGGGTCACCGGGGAGCTGTTTTTT
CASSRQGGVTGELFF
>TRBJ1-2|.|.|TRBV5-1
TGCGCCAGCAGCTTGGGTCAGGACTATGGCTACACCTTC
CASSLGQDYGYTF
>TRBJ1-6|TRBD1|few|TRBV10-3
TGTGCCATCAGGACAGGGGCCGATAATTCACCCCTCCACTTT
CAIRTGADNSPLHF
>TRBJ1-2|.|few|TRBV4-1
TGCGCCAGCAGCCAAGAGCAGATTAACTATGGCTACCCCTTC
CASSQEQINYGYPF
>TRBJ1-1|.|.|TRBV28
TGTGCCAGCAGGTTACAGGAGAACACTGAAGCTTTCTTT
CASRLQENTEAFF
>TRBJ2-7|.|.|TRBV14
TGTGCCAGCAGCCAAGATGCTAGCCCGAGAGGTGAATCCGAGCAGTACTTC
CASSQDASPRGESEQYF
>TRBJ1-2|TRBD1|few|TRBV11-2
TGTGCCAGCAGCCCAGGGACAGGGGATGGCTACACCTTC
CASSPGTGDGYTF
>TRBJ2-6|TRBD1|.|TRBV5-4
TGTGCCAGCAGCTTGGGGGGGGACAGGGGGCTGTCTGGGGCCAACGTCCTGACTTTC
CASSLGGDRGLSGANVLTF
>TRBJ2-2|TRBD1|.|TRBV29-1
TGCAGCGTTGAAATTAGTGGACAGGTTCAGGACACCGGGGAGCTGTTTTTT
CSVEISGQVQDTGELFF
>TRBJ1-3|.|.|TRBV6-5
TGTGCCAGCAGTTACCAGGGAATTTCTGGAAACACCATATATTTT
CASSYQGISGNTIYF
>TRBJ2-5|TRBD1|few|TRBV25-1
TGTGCCAGCAGTGAAAACCCCGACAGGGCCATCCAAGAGACCCAGTACTTC
CASSENPDRAIQETQYF
>TRBJ1-5|.|.|TRBV6-1
TGTGCCAGCAGTGGCGACGAGGGACTTGGGGATCAGCCCCAGCATTTT
CASSGDEGLGDQPQHF
>TRBJ2-1|.|.|TRBV9
TGTGCCAGCAGCGTGGAGGGTCCCGCTTCATCCTACAATGAGCAGTTCTTC
CASSVEGPASSYNEQFF
>TRBJ1-5|.|.|TRBV6-4
TGTGCCACCGCGGCGGTCGCAGGGGATCAGCCCCAGCATTTT
CATAAVAGDQPQHF
>TRBJ1-3|.|.|TRBV9
TGTGCCAGCAGCGCACAGAGCCCTGGAAACACCATATATTTT
CASSAQSPGNTIYF
>TRBJ2-7|.|.|TRBV28
TGTGCCAGCCGTGGACAGCAGTCAAGCTCCTACGAGCAGTACTTC
CASRGQQSSSYEQYF
>TRBJ2-1|TRBD2|.|TRBV10-3
TGTGCCATCAGGAGGGTGGCGGGAGGGCCGAGTGAGCAGTTCTTC
CAIRRVAGGPSEQFF
>TRBJ2-7|.|.|TRBV2
TGTGCCAGCACCCGGGACATCACTATTGCCTACGAGCAGTACTTC
CASTRDITIAYEQYF
>TRBJ2-2|.|.|TRBV2
TGTGCCAGCAGAGGGACAATCAACACCGGGGAGCTGTTTTTT
CASRGTINTGELFF
>TRBJ2-1|.|.|TRBV11-2
TGTGCCAGCAGCTTATTAGCCTACAATGAGCAGTTCTTC
CASSLLAYNEQFF
>TRBJ1-4|.|.|TRBV11-2
TGTGCCAGCAGCGGACCTCCCCGGACAAGGAGACTGTTTTTT
CASSGPPRTRRLFF
>TRBJ2-3|TRBD1|.|TRBV7-9
TGTGCCAGCAGCCCCAGGGGGCCGACAGATACGCAGTATTTT
CASSPRGPTDTQYF